This TCR beta chain was sequenced during a study of long-term antiretroviral therapy in people with HIV. Version v3.0 of the immunoSEQ assay ran at survey level. Clones were sequenced by immunoSEQ multiplex PCR, and TCRdb holds only the in-frame ones, with some missing. The table records approximately 15,000 clones, approximately 80% of them present only once. A remark on this clone: The target antigen is unknown.

Clinicians in the United States treated all participants with HIV. Germline values: CDR1 SEHNR, CDR2 FQNEAQ (reference sequence). This CDR3 has 12 amino acids. Trimming took 10 bases from V and 5 from J, leaving 15 bases between them. Regarding the study as a whole: Older ART regimens may have been in use when blood was drawn between about 2004 and 2017. Pre-ART clonal expansions dominated every time point's repertoire. Among HIV repertoires, CDR3 length ranges were narrower than those of controls.

Sequences were derived from unsorted PBMCs, sampled just before starting antiretroviral therapy. This TCR came from a man aged 35 to 55 with HIV. The gene calls are TRBV7-9 and TRBJ2-7, with D maybe TRBD2 (5 bases). The CDR3 here is CATGFFGDEQYF. For the CDR3, the DNA is TGTGCCACCGGGTTCTTCGGGGACGAGCAGTACTTC.